Listed below are T cell receptor beta chains from one sample, sequenced in a study of blood T cell repertoires in COVID-19. TCRdb's copy holds only in-frame clones and misses some; the assay was immunoSEQ multiplex PCR. Here the sample spans roughly 120,000 clones, around 76% being singletons. The sample was peripheral blood. These receptors all stem from a man at least 80 years old with COVID-19, enrolled during active disease. Each CDR3 is given with its conserved first and last residue.

>TRBJ1-2|TRBV3-1/TRBV3-2
CASSLLERGYGYTF
>TRBJ1-2|TRBV5-1
CASSLDSGDYGYTF
>TRBJ2-5|TRBV5-3
CARSGVGLAGVYF
>TRBJ2-5|TRBV28
CASSSERGSPETQYF
>TRBJ2-3|TRBV5-1
CASSSNPQGFPDTQYF
>TRBJ1-2|TRBV6-2/TRBV6-3
CASSYSGGADYGYTF
>TRBJ1-1|TRBV5-4
CASSGIQENTEAFF
>TRBJ2-1|TRBV9
CASSGGVRGLLDNEQFF
>TRBJ1-6|TRBV30
CAWQGESSYNSPLHF
>TRBJ2-4|TRBV5-6
CASSLYSGFAKNIQYF
>TRBJ2-1|TRBV4-3
CASSQGIAGQRSYNEQFF
>TRBJ2-1|TRBV27
CASSLKRTRREQFF
>TRBJ1-4|TRBV28
CASSPWTATNEKLFF
>TRBJ2-5|TRBV9
CASSVQAGETQYF
>TRBJ1-2|TRBV28
CASSTDGEPLAHGYTF
>TRBJ2-1|TRBV7-3
CASSLSGMVRGEQFF
>TRBJ1-5|TRBV27
CASSFTGVNQPQHF
>TRBJ2-1|TRBV5-1
CASSLDNYNEQFF
>TRBJ2-7|TRBV5-1
CASSLAHYYEQYF
>TRBJ2-7|TRBV5-5
CASRNDRGVYSYEQYF
>TRBJ2-4|TRBV15
CATSRFGTILNIQYF
>TRBJ1-1|TRBV4-2
CASSPNHRLGGNTEAFF
>TRBJ2-7|TRBV18
CASSYGSSYEQYF
>TRBJ2-5|TRBV5-1
CASSLAAGASYQETQYF
>TRBJ2-2|TRBV9
CASSSRTSGRVNTGELFF
>TRBJ2-7|TRBV6-4
CASTPTRVAGVGEQYF